A selection of T cell receptor beta chains follows, all from one sample in a study of CD8 T cells in Susac syndrome. TCRdb redid the calling of the immunoSEQ multiplex PCR reads with MiXCR, one entry per CDR3 protein. The profile shows 160,000 or so distinct CDR3 sequences, 94% of them singletons. The sample was CD8+ T cells from PBMCs. The receptors were sampled from a human donor with multiple sclerosis. Each CDR3 is given with its conserved first and last residue. The D gene is left open where the match is weak. Some rows mark clone size as missing; the rest say once, few, many or name a class of expanded clone.

>TRBV15|TRBD1|TRBJ1-2|NA
CATSSSDRDYGYTF
TGTGCCACCAGCAGCTCTGACAGGGACTATGGCTACACCTTC
>TRBV12-3/TRBV12-4|NA|TRBJ2-4|NA
CASSLGGLAKNIQYF
TGTGCCAGCAGTTTAGGGGGACTAGCCAAAAACATTCAGTACTTC
>TRBV28|TRBD1|TRBJ1-2|NA
CASSDGTVGYTF
TGTGCCAGCAGTGACGGGACAGTTGGCTACACCTTC
>TRBV20-1|TRBD1|TRBJ2-6|NA
CSAPRQGQISGANVLTF
TGCAGTGCTCCCCGACAGGGCCAGATATCTGGGGCCAACGTCCTGACTTTC
>TRBV21-1|NA|TRBJ2-7|once
CANWTDYEQYF
TGTGCCAACTGGACTGACTACGAGCAGTACTTC
>TRBV20-1|TRBD2|TRBJ2-1|NA
CSARMGRGGEHNEQFF
TGCAGTGCTAGGATGGGGCGGGGGGGCGAACACAATGAGCAGTTCTTC
>TRBV27|NA|TRBJ2-3|NA
CASSLSSEGTQYF
TGTGCCAGCAGTTTATCAAGTGAGGGGACGCAGTATTTT
>TRBV20-1|NA|TRBJ2-7|NA
CSARDRGAPSYEQYF
TGCAGTGCTAGAGATCGGGGGGCCCCCTCCTACGAGCAGTACTTC
>TRBV28|TRBD1|TRBJ1-4|NA
CASRADRGLFF
TGTGCCAGCAGGGCGGACAGGGGACTGTTTTTT
>TRBV29-1|NA|TRBJ1-2|once
CSVDRIGQTYGYTF
TGCAGCGTTGATCGGATCGGACAGACTTATGGCTACACCTTC
>TRBV5-1|NA|TRBJ1-1|NA
CASSGTGNWNTEAFF
TGCGCCAGCAGCGGTACAGGGAATTGGAACACTGAAGCTTTCTTT
>TRBV7-3|NA|TRBJ1-1|NA
CASSLTPGGRSEAFF
TGTGCCAGCAGCTTAACCCCGGGGGGGCGGAGTGAAGCTTTCTTT
>TRBV30|NA|TRBJ1-2|NA
CAWRSGVSGTYGYTF
TGTGCCTGGAGAAGTGGAGTCAGTGGGACCTATGGCTACACCTTC
>TRBV6-8|TRBD1|TRBJ2-7|once
CEASQQLPGQAPYEQYF
TGTGAGGCGAGCCAGCAGTTACCGGGACAGGCCCCCTACGAGCAGTACTTC
>TRBV5-5|TRBD2|TRBJ2-3|NA
CASSFFASGSTDTQYF
TGTGCCAGCAGCTTTTTCGCTAGCGGGTCCACAGATACGCAGTATTTT
>TRBV6-2/TRBV6-3|NA|TRBJ1-2|NA
CASSYSKGTGYGYTF
TGTGCCAGCAGTTACTCCAAGGGGACGGGCTATGGCTACACCTTC
>TRBV9|TRBD1|TRBJ1-2|NA
CASSERDRASTNYGYTF
TGTGCCAGCAGCGAACGGGACAGGGCATCTACTAACTATGGCTACACCTTC
>TRBV13|TRBD1|TRBJ1-1|NA
CASSPNAGGVTEAFF
TGTGCCAGCAGCCCTAATGCAGGGGGAGTCACTGAAGCTTTCTTT
>TRBV21-1|NA|TRBJ2-7|NA
CASSTGTGYEQYF
TGTGCCAGCAGCACCGGGACGGGCTACGAGCAGTACTTC
>TRBV18|TRBD1|TRBJ2-7|NA
CASSPLTGTGGSYEQYF
TGTGCCAGCTCACCACTAACCGGGACAGGGGGCTCCTACGAGCAGTACTTC
>TRBV6-2/TRBV6-3|NA|TRBJ2-5|NA
CASGGDWAETQYF
TGTGCCAGCGGTGGTGACTGGGCGGAGACCCAGTACTTC
>TRBV12-3/TRBV12-4|TRBD2|TRBJ2-1|once
CASSFEGLAGGSSYNEQFF
TGTGCCAGCAGTTTTGAAGGACTAGCGGGGGGATCCTCCTACAATGAGCAGTTCTTC
>TRBV4-1|TRBD1|TRBJ2-7|NA
CASSQGWDSRPYEQYF
TGCGCCAGCAGCCAAGGGTGGGACAGTCGTCCCTACGAGCAGTACTTC
>TRBV7-8|NA|TRBJ2-5|NA
CASSLLARGDLQETQYF
TGTGCCAGCAGCTTATTAGCGCGGGGTGACCTGCAAGAGACCCAGTACTTC
>TRBV6-1|TRBD1|TRBJ2-7|NA
CASSHRQGERNEQYF
TGTGCCAGCAGTCACCGACAGGGGGAAAGAAACGAGCAGTACTTC
>TRBV12-3/TRBV12-4|TRBD1|TRBJ1-4|once
CASSLGTGSREKLFF
TGTGCCAGCAGTTTAGGGACAGGAAGTCGCGAAAAACTGTTTTTT
>TRBV20-1|TRBD2|TRBJ2-7|NA
CSASPPLAGDTYEQYF
TGCAGTGCTAGCCCCCCACTAGCGGGGGACACCTACGAGCAGTACTTC
>TRBV9|NA|TRBJ1-1|NA
CASSPHEGVAEAFF
TGTGCCAGCAGCCCCCATGAAGGGGTAGCTGAAGCTTTCTTT
>TRBV11-1|TRBD2|TRBJ2-3|NA
CASKRTSGRTDTQYF
TGTGCCAGTAAACGGACTAGCGGTCGCACAGATACGCAGTATTTT
>TRBV7-9|NA|TRBJ1-1|NA
CASSSIEERAEAFF
TGTGCCAGCAGCTCGATTGAGGAAAGGGCTGAAGCTTTCTTT
>TRBV7-8|NA|TRBJ2-7|once
CASSPRMGGVVHEQYF
TGTGCCAGCAGCCCTCGTATGGGGGGCGTAGTCCACGAGCAGTACTTC
>TRBV7-9|NA|TRBJ2-7|NA
CASSKYPYEQYF
TGTGCCAGCAGCAAATATCCCTACGAGCAGTACTTC
>TRBV5-6|NA|TRBJ1-1|once
CASSRPGGRNTEAFF
TGTGCCAGCAGCCGCCCCGGGGGGCGCAACACTGAAGCTTTCTTT
>TRBV20-1|TRBD2|TRBJ2-7|NA
CSARGRGANEQYF
TGCAGTGCTAGAGGGCGGGGGGCTAACGAGCAGTACTTC
>TRBV29-1|TRBD1|TRBJ2-6|NA
CSVEDWDRGANVLTF
TGCAGCGTTGAAGACTGGGACAGGGGGGCCAACGTCCTGACTTTC
>TRBV5-1|TRBD1|TRBJ1-4|NA
CASRTTGVGEKLFF
TGCGCCAGCAGAACGACAGGGGTTGGCGAAAAACTGTTTTTT
>TRBV7-8|TRBD1|TRBJ2-5|few
CASSTDRQETQYF
TGTGCCAGCAGCACGGACAGGCAAGAGACCCAGTACTTC
>TRBV30|NA|TRBJ2-2|NA
CAWRVRGFNGELFF
TGTGCCTGGCGCGTAAGGGGGTTCAACGGGGAGCTGTTTTTT
>TRBV20-1|NA|TRBJ1-2|NA
CSAKSTTYGYTF
TGCAGTGCTAAGAGTACTACTTATGGCTACACCTTC
>TRBV3-1|TRBD1|TRBJ2-7|NA
CASSPDRRLSYEQYF
TGTGCCAGCAGCCCGGACAGGCGACTCTCCTACGAGCAGTACTTC
>TRBV29-1|NA|TRBJ2-3|NA
CSVELLAEQAERSTDTQYF
TGCAGCGTTGAACTACTAGCCGAGCAGGCAGAACGGAGCACAGATACGCAGTATTTT
>TRBV13|NA|TRBJ2-6|NA
CASRNTGTGANVLTF
TGTGCCAGCAGAAATACAGGGACTGGGGCCAACGTCCTGACTTTC
>TRBV2|NA|TRBJ1-5|NA
CASSDWGGSQPQHF
TGTGCCAGCAGTGACTGGGGGGGGAGTCAGCCCCAGCATTTT
>TRBV12-3/TRBV12-4|TRBD2|TRBJ2-7|NA
CASSPRLAGAIYEQYF
TGTGCCAGCAGTCCACGGCTAGCGGGGGCGATCTACGAGCAGTACTTC
>TRBV9|NA|TRBJ1-2|NA
CASSAWGEPSHGYGYTF
TGTGCCAGCAGCGCATGGGGGGAGCCATCTCATGGCTATGGCTACACCTTC
>TRBV11-2|NA|TRBJ1-2|NA
CASSLGPKQAVNYGYTF
TGTGCCAGCAGCTTAGGCCCAAAGCAGGCAGTGAACTATGGCTACACCTTC
>TRBV7-2|NA|TRBJ1-5|NA
CASSLDGGSQPQHF
TGTGCCAGCAGCTTAGACGGGGGTTCCCAGCCCCAGCATTTT
>TRBV28|NA|TRBJ2-4|NA
CASRPLRGGPAKNIQYF
TGTGCCAGCAGACCCCTCAGGGGTGGACCGGCCAAAAACATTCAGTACTTC
>TRBV6-6|NA|TRBJ2-6|NA
CASTEQATGANVLTF
TGTGCCAGCACCGAACAAGCTACTGGGGCCAACGTCCTGACTTTC
>TRBV25-1|NA|TRBJ2-7|NA
CASFGSESYEQYF
TGTGCCAGCTTCGGATCGGAGTCCTACGAGCAGTACTTC
>TRBV20-1|NA|TRBJ1-5|NA
CSARDRSYSNQPQHF
TGCAGTGCTAGGGACAGAAGCTATAGCAATCAGCCCCAGCATTTT
>TRBV24-1|TRBD1|TRBJ2-2|NA
CATSERTGNTGELFF
TGTGCCACCAGTGAACGGACAGGGAACACCGGGGAGCTGTTTTTT